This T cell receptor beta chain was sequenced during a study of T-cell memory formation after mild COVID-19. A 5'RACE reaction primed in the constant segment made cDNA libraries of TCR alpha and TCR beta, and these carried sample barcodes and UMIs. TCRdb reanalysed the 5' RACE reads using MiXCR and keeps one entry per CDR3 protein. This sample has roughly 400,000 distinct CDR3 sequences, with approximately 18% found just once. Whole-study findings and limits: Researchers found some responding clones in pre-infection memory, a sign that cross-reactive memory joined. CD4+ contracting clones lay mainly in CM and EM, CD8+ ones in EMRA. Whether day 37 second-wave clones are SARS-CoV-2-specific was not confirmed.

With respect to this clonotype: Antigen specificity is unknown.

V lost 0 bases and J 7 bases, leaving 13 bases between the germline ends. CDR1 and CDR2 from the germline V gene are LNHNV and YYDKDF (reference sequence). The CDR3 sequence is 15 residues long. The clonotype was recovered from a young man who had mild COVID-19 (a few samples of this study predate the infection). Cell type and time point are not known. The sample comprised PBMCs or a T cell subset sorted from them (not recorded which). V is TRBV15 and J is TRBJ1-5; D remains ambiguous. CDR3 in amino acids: CATSRDYSADQPQHF. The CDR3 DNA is TGTGCCACCAGCAGAGATTACTCGGCCGACCAGCCCCAGCATTTT.